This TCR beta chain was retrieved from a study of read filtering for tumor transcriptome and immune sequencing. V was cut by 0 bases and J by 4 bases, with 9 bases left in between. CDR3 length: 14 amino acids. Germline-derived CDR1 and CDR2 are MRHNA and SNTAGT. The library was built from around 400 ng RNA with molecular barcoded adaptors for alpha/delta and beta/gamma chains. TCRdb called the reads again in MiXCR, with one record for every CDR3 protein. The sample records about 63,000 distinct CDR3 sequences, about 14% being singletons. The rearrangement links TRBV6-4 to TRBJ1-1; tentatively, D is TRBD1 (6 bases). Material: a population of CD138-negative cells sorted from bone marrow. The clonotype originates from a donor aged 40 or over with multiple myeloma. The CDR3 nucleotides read TGTGCCAGCAGTGACTCGAGCAGGGGCACTGAAGCTTTCTTT. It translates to CASSDSSRGTEAFF.